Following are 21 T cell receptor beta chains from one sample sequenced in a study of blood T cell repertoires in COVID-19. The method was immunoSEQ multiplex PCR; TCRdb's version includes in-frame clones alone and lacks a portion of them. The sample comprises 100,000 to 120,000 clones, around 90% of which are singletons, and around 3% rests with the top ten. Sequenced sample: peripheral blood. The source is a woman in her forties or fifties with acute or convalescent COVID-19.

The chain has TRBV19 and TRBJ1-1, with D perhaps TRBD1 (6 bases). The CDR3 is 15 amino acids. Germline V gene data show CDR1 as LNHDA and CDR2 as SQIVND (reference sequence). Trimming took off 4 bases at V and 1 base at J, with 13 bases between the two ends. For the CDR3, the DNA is TGTGCCAGTAGTACCCCAGGACAGCGGAACACTGAAGCTTTCTTT. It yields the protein CASSTPGQRNTEAFF.

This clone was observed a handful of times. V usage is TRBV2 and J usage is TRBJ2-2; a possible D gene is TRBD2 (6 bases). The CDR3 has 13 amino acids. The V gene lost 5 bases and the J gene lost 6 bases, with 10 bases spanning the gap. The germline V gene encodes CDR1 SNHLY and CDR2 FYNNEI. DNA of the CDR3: TGTGCCAGCAGTAGGGCTAGCGCCGGGGAGCTGTTTTTT. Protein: CASSRASAGELFF.

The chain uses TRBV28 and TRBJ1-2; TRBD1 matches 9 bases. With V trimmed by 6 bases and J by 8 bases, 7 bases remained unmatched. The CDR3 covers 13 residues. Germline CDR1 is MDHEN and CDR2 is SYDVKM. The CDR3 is CASRTGGLRGYTF. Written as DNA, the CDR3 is TGTGCCAGCAGAACAGGGGGCTTACGCGGCTACACCTTC.

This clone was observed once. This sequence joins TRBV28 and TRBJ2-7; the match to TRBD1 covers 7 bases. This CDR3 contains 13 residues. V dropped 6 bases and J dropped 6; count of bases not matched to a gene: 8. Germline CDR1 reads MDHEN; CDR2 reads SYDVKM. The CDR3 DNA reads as TGTGCCAGCAGGCCATGGACAGGCGGCGAGCAGTACTTC. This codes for CASRPWTGGEQYF.

CDR3 sequence reads: CASSRGGGDEKLFF. CDR3 DNA: TGTGCCAGCAGTCGAGGGGGAGGGGATGAAAAACTGTTTTTT. The chain is built from TRBV6-5 and TRBJ1-4; weak D call: TRBD1 (6 bases). The CDR3 loop spans 14 amino acids. V gave up 5 bases and J gave up 6 bases, with 13 bases separating them. The germline V gene has CDR1 MNHEY and CDR2 SVGAGI.

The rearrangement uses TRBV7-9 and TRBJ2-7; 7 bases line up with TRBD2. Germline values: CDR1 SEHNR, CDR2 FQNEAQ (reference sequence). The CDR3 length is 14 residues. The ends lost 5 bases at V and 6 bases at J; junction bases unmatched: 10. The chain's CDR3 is CASSPTSSGGEQYF. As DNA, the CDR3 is TGTGCCAGCAGCCCCACTAGTTCGGGGGGCGAGCAGTACTTC.

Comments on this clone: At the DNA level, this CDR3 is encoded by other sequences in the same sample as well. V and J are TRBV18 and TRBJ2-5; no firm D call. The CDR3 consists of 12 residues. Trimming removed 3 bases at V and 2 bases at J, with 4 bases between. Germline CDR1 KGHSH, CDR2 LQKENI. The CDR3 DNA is TGTGCCAGCTCACCTCTTCAAGAGACCCAGTACTTC. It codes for CASSPLQETQYF.

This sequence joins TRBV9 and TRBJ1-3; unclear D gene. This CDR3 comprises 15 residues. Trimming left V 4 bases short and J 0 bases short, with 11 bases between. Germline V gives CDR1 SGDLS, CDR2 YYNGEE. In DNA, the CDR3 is TGTGCCAGCAGCCCTGTGGGAGTCTCTGGAAACACCATATATTTT. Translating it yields CASSPVGVSGNTIYF. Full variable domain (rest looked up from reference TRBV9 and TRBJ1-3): DSGVTQTPKHLITATGQRVTLRCSPRSGDLSVYWYQQSLDQGLQFLIQYYNGEERAKGNILERFSAQQFPDLHSELNLSSLELGDSALYFCASSPVGVSGNTIYFGEGSWLTVV.

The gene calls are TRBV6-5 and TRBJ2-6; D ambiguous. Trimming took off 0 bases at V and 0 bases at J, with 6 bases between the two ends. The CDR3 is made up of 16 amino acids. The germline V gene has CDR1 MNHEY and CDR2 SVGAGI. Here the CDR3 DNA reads TGTGCCAGCAGTTACTCGAGTCACTCTGGGGCCAACGTCCTGACTTTC. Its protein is CASSYSSHSGANVLTF.

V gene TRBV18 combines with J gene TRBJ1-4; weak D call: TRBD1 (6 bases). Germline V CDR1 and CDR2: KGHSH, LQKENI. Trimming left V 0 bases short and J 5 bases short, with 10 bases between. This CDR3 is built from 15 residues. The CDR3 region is CASSPPGTRNEKLFF. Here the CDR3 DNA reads TGTGCCAGCTCACCACCGGGGACACGGAATGAAAAACTGTTTTTT.

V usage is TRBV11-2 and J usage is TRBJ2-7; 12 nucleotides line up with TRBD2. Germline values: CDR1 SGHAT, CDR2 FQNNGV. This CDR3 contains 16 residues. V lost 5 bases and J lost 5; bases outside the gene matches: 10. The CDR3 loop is CASSTLLAGGYHEQYF. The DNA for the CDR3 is TGTGCCAGCAGCACTCTACTAGCGGGAGGTTACCACGAGCAGTACTTC. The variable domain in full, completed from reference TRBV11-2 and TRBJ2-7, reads EAGVAQSPRYKIIEKRQSVAFWCNPISGHATLYWYQQILGQGPKLLIQFQNNGVVDDSQLPKDRFSAERLKGVDSTLKIQPAKLEDSAVYLCASSTLLAGGYHEQYFGPGTRLTVT.

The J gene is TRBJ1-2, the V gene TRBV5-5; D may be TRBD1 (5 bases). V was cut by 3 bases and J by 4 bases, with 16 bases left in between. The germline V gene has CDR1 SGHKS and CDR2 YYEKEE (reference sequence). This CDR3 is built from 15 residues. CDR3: CASSWDWAATYGYTF. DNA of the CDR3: TGTGCCAGCAGCTGGGACTGGGCAGCTACCTATGGCTACACCTTC.

The CDR3 protein is CAWTPQGSSYNEQFF. The CDR3 nucleotides are TGTGCCTGGACCCCACAGGGTAGCTCCTACAATGAGCAGTTCTTC. The chain recombines TRBV30 with TRBJ2-1; D possibly corresponds to TRBD1 (6 bases). Germline values: CDR1 GTSNPN, CDR2 SVGIG (reference sequence). The CDR3 consists of 15 residues. Trimming left V 4 bases short and J 0 bases short, with 13 bases between.

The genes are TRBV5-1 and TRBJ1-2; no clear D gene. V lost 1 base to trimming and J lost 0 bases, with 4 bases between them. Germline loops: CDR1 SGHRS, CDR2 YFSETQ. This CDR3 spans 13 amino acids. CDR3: CASSLTANYGYTF. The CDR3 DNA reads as TGCGCCAGCAGCTTGACAGCTAACTATGGCTACACCTTC.

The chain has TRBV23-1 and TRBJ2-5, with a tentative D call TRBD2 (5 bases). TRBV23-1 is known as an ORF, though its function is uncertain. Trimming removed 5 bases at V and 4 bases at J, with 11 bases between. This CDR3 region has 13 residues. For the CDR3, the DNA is TGCGCCAGCAGTTTCGTCAGCGGAGAGACCCAGTACTTC. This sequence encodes CASSFVSGETQYF.

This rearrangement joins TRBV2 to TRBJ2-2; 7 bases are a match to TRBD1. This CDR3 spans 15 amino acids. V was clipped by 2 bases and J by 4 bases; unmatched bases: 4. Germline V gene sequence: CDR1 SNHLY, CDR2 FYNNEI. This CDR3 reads CASSEQGVGTGELFF. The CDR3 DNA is TGTGCCAGCAGTGAACAGGGGGTAGGCACCGGGGAGCTGTTTTTT.

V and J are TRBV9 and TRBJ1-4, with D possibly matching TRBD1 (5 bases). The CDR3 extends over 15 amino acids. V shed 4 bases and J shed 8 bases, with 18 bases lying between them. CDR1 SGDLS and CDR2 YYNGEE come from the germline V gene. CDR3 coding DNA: TGTGCCAGCAGCTTGGGGCCTCGGGGAGGGGAAAAACTGTTTTTT. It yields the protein CASSLGPRGGEKLFF.

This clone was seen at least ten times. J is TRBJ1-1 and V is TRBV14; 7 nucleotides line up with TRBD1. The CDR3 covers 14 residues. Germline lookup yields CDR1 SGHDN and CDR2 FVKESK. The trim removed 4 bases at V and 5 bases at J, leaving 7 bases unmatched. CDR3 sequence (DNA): TGTGCCAGCAGCCTTTTGGGACAGTCGACTGAAGCTTTCTTT. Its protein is CASSLLGQSTEAFF.

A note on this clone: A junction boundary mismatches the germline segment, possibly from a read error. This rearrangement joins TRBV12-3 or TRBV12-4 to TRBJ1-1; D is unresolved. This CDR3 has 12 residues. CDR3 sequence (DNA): TGTGCCAGCAGTTTAGATGGCAGACGAGGGAGCTTT. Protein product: CASSLDGRRGSF.

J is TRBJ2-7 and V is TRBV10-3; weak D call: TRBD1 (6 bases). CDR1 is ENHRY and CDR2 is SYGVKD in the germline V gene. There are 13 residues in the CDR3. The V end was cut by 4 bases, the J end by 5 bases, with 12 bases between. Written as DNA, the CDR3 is TGTGCCATCAGTGGCCAGGGGATCGACGAGCAGTACTTC. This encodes CAISGQGIDEQYF.

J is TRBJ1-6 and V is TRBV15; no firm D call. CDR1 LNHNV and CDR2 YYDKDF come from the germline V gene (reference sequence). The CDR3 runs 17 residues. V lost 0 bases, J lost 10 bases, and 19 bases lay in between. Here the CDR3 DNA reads TGTGCCACCAGCAGAGACGGGTTGGAGGGCTCGGGGTCACCCCTCCACTTT. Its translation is CATSRDGLEGSGSPLHF.